The text below deals with one TCR beta chain. Trimming shortened V by 2 bases and J by 1 base, and 8 bases separated the two germline ends. Germline loops: CDR1 SEHNR, CDR2 FQNEAQ (reference sequence). The CDR3 length is 14 residues. In the original processing: Amplified reference gene primers provided the basis for estimating nucleated cell counts. Measured with immunoSEQ multiplex PCR; TCRdb has only the in-frame clones, and not every one. Clonal size and the V and J genes are those of that table, whereas D and trimming came from the DNA. This table holds roughly 47,000 clones, 88% found once. This sample is part of a study of blood T cell repertoires in COVID-19. At the level of the study: The United States, Italy and Spain were the sources of the acute and convalescent COVID-19 samples. T cells, B-cell-depleted T cells, or PBMCs supplied cDNA or gDNA.

The TCR was taken from a man between 50 and 59 years old with acute or convalescent COVID-19. Sequenced input: peripheral blood. The chain combines TRBV7-9 with TRBJ1-1; D gene uncertain. The CDR3: CASSLTWANTEAFF. The CDR3 coding sequence is TGTGCCAGCAGCTTAACTTGGGCGAACACTGAAGCTTTCTTT.